Listed here is a single T cell receptor (beta chain). This specimen comes from a study of blood T cell repertoires in COVID-19. As for the study in general: Acute and convalescent COVID-19 specimens originated in the United States, Italy and Spain. PBMCs, B-cell-depleted T cells, or T cells provided the cDNA or gDNA that made up the material.

Participants were aged about 18 to 100 years, lived in about 26 US areas, and enrolled virtually. Each recovered donor of Cohort 3 presented with two negative PCRs, clearance, or symptom resolution. Assay: immunoSEQ multiplex PCR; the TCRdb copy retains only in-frame clones and omits some. The data contain about 250,000 clones, around 91% of them singletons. Germline CDR1 SNHLY, CDR2 FYNNEI. The CDR3 runs 13 residues. The V end was cut by 3 bases, the J end by 0 bases, with 4 bases between. Sequenced material: PBMCs or T cells enriched from blood (not recorded which). This sequence was found in a woman aged 18-29 years who had recovered from COVID-19. The chain uses TRBV2 and TRBJ2-3; the D is unclear. CDR3 coding DNA: TGTGCCAGCAGTGAGCAGAGCACAGATACGCAGTATTTT. Its protein product is CASSEQSTDTQYF. Full variable domain (remainder filled in from reference TRBV2 and TRBJ2-3): EPEVTQTPSHQVTQMGQEVILRCVPISNHLYFYWYRQILGQKVEFLVSFYNNEISEKSEIFDDQFSVERPDGSNFTLKIRSTKLEDSAMYFCASSEQSTDTQYFGPGTRLTVL.